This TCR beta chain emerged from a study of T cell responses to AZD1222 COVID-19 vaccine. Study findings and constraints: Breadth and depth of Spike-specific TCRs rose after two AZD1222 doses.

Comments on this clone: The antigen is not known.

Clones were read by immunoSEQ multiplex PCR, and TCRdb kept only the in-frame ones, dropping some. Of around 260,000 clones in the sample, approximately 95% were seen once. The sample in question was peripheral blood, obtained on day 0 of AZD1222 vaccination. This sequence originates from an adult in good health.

The CDR3 region is CASSLATRSYYEQYF. In DNA, the CDR3 is TGTGCCAGCAGCTTGGCGACACGGTCGTACTACGAGCAGTACTTC. This rearrangement joins TRBV5-8 to TRBJ2-7; D unresolved. The V and J ends lost 0 bases and 3 bases respectively, with 13 bases between them. Germline CDR1 is SGHTS and CDR2 is YDEGEE. The CDR3 extends over 15 amino acids.